The rows below give T cell receptor beta chains drawn from one sample of a study of OX40 agonist ivuxolimab in advanced cancers. Profiled with immunoSEQ multiplex PCR; TCRdb holds only in-frame clones, not every one. The sample contains roughly 64,000 clones, around 90% of which appear only once. Sequencing used CD4+ or CD8+ T cells sorted from blood, obtained in a trial of the OX40 agonist ivuxolimab. These receptor sequences come from an adult with an advanced solid tumor such as melanoma, head and neck, liver or kidney cancer. CDR3s include the opening cysteine and the closing phenylalanine or tryptophan. A D gene is named only where the DNA matches it firmly. The size of a clone is reported for some rows only, either as once, few or many, or as a class for expanded clones.

TRBV7-2,-,TRBJ2-5,-,CASSRGTLNQETQYF,TGTGCCAGCAGCCGAGGGACCTTGAACCAAGAGACCCAGTACTTC
TRBV19,-,TRBJ2-3,-,CASSIEGVTGTQYF,TGTGCCAGTAGTATAGAAGGGGTCACGGGTACGCAGTATTTT
TRBV28,-,TRBJ1-5,-,CASSAVARFNQPQHF,TGTGCCAGCAGTGCAGTTGCCCGCTTTAATCAGCCCCAGCATTTT
TRBV11-1,-,TRBJ2-2,-,CASSPGQYTGELFF,TGTGCCAGCAGCCCAGGACAGTACACCGGGGAGCTGTTTTTT
TRBV5-1,-,TRBJ1-4,-,CASSPGGERKLFF,TGCGCCAGCAGCCCAGGTGGGGAACGAAAACTGTTTTTT
TRBV18,-,TRBJ2-2,TRBD2,CASSPPRAGGRTGELFF,TGTGCCAGCTCACCACCGAGAGCGGGAGGTAGGACCGGGGAGCTGTTTTTT
TRBV27,-,TRBJ2-2,-,CASSSKGGRAGELFF,TGTGCCAGCAGTTCGAAAGGGGGTCGGGCCGGGGAGCTGTTTTTT
TRBV2,-,TRBJ2-7,TRBD2,CASIPLAGGYEQYF,TGTGCCAGCATACCACTAGCGGGGGGCTACGAGCAGTACTTC
TRBV6-5,-,TRBJ2-7,-,CASSYSSRGGDEQYF,TGTGCCAGCAGTTACTCGAGCAGGGGGGGGGACGAGCAGTACTTC
TRBV10-3,-,TRBJ1-1,TRBD1,CAISESGRGATEAFF,TGTGCCATCAGTGAGTCGGGCAGGGGGGCCACTGAAGCTTTCTTT
TRBV5-1,-,TRBJ2-5,TRBD2,CASSTSSGPTGETQYF,TGCGCCAGCAGCACCTCTAGCGGGCCAACGGGGGAGACCCAGTACTTC
TRBV2,-,TRBJ2-5,TRBD1,CAIDRGQETQYF,TGTGCCATAGACAGGGGCCAAGAGACCCAGTACTTC
TRBV2,-,TRBJ2-2,-,CASSGMADTTNTGELFF,TGTGCCAGCAGTGGGATGGCGGACACGACGAACACCGGGGAGCTGTTTTTT
TRBV29-1,-,TRBJ2-2,TRBD1,CSVKGTGNTGELFF,TGCAGCGTGAAGGGGACAGGGAACACCGGGGAGCTGTTTTTT
TRBV5-1,-,TRBJ2-3,TRBD2,CASSLGAGVGTDTQYF,TGCGCCAGCAGCTTGGGCGCGGGAGTTGGCACAGATACGCAGTATTTT
TRBV7-2,-,TRBJ1-1,-,CASSLAPNRNTEAFF,TGTGCCAGCAGCTTAGCCCCAAACAGGAACACTGAAGCTTTCTTT
TRBV6-5,once,TRBJ1-5,-,CASSYGSGQPQHF,TGTGCCAGCAGTTACGGGTCGGGGCAGCCCCAGCATTTT
TRBV5-5,-,TRBJ1-3,-,CASSWDFSGNTIYF,TGTGCCAGCAGCTGGGACTTCTCTGGAAACACCATATATTTT
TRBV10-3,-,TRBJ1-1,-,CAIRPGQNTEAFF,TGTGCCATCAGACCGGGACAGAACACTGAAGCTTTCTTT
TRBV6-5,few,TRBJ1-4,-,CASRVTATNEKLFF,TGTGCCAGCAGGGTGACAGCAACTAATGAAAAACTGTTTTTT
TRBV2,-,TRBJ2-6,-,CASGQLSGANVLTF,TGTGCCAGCGGACAGCTCTCTGGGGCCAACGTCCTGACTTTC
TRBV18,-,TRBJ2-3,-,CASSPPATYTDTQYF,TGTGCCAGCTCACCACCGGCAACCTACACAGATACGCAGTATTTT
TRBV19,-,TRBJ2-5,-,CASSSDYPKGWYF,TGTGCCAGTAGTTCCGACTACCCTAAAGGATGGTACTTC
TRBV2,-,TRBJ2-1,-,CASSDPVYEQFF,TGTGCCAGCAGTGACCCGGTATATGAGCAGTTCTTC
TRBV30,-,TRBJ2-5,TRBD2,CAWTPPGGAHWETQYF,TGTGCCTGGACTCCCCCCGGGGGGGCGCATTGGGAGACCCAGTACTTC
TRBV18,-,TRBJ1-1,-,CASSLGTGRGTEAFF,TGTGCCAGCTCACTAGGTACGGGGAGGGGAACTGAAGCTTTCTTT
TRBV6-5,-,TRBJ2-7,-,CASSYSRQLFEQYF,TGTGCCAGCAGTTACTCGAGACAGTTATTCGAGCAGTACTTC
TRBV5-1,-,TRBJ2-1,-,CASSLGSRWDEQFF,TGCGCCAGCAGCTTGGGCTCCCGGTGGGATGAGCAGTTCTTC
TRBV20-1,-,TRBJ2-7,-,CSATRTYEQYF,TGCAGTGCTACGCGAACCTACGAGCAGTACTTC
TRBV10-2,-,TRBJ1-6,TRBD1,CASGDTGAYNSPLHF,TGCGCCAGCGGTGACACAGGGGCCTATAATTCACCCCTCCACTTT
TRBV7-8,-,TRBJ1-4,-,CASSDLNEKLFF,TGTGCCAGCAGCGACCTTAATGAAAAACTGTTTTTT
TRBV7-2,-,TRBJ2-1,TRBD2,CASSRTSGSYNEQFF,TGTGCCAGCAGCAGGACTAGCGGCTCCTACAATGAGCAGTTCTTC
TRBV5-6,few,TRBJ1-5,-,CASSLWEGRGPQHF,TGTGCCAGCAGCTTGTGGGAGGGACGGGGGCCCCAGCATTTT
TRBV28,-,TRBJ1-5,-,CASTSGGGREPQHF,TGTGCCAGCACCTCTGGGGGAGGAAGGGAGCCCCAGCATTTT
TRBV4-1,-,TRBJ1-1,-,CASSQFLGQGWIEAFF,TGCGCCAGCAGCCAGTTTTTGGGGCAGGGTTGGATTGAAGCTTTCTTT
TRBV7-9,-,TRBJ2-1,TRBD2,CASSLAGGPYEQFF,TGTGCCAGCAGCTTAGCGGGAGGGCCTTATGAGCAGTTCTTC
TRBV11-2,-,TRBJ2-2,-,CASSPYGTGTQGSTGELFF,TGTGCCAGCAGCCCCTACGGGACCGGGACTCAAGGGAGTACCGGGGAGCTGTTTTTT
TRBV19,-,TRBJ1-1,-,CASGRRSNTEAFF,TGTGCCAGTGGAAGGAGGTCTAACACTGAAGCTTTCTTT
TRBV29-1,-,TRBJ2-5,-,CSVAIMDQETQYF,TGCAGCGTTGCGATAATGGACCAAGAGACCCAGTACTTC
TRBV27,-,TRBJ2-2,-,CASSHGTRVGELFF,TGTGCCAGCAGCCACGGCACGCGAGTCGGGGAGCTGTTTTTT
TRBV2,-,TRBJ1-1,TRBD1,CASRKQGGASEAFF,TGTGCCAGCAGGAAACAGGGGGGTGCCTCTGAAGCTTTCTTT
TRBV5-4,-,TRBJ2-3,-,CASTSPGVEADTQYF,TGTGCCAGCACCTCTCCAGGGGTAGAAGCAGATACGCAGTATTTT
TRBV9,-,TRBJ2-3,-,CASSVEPHASTDTQYF,TGTGCCAGCAGCGTAGAACCGCATGCTAGCACAGATACGCAGTATTTT
TRBV21-1,-,TRBJ2-5,-,CASSTGASGRAGETQYF,TGTGCCAGCAGTACCGGGGCTAGCGGGAGGGCCGGAGAGACCCAGTACTTC
TRBV10-3,once,TRBJ2-7,TRBD2,CAIRGGLAGATYEQYF,TGTGCCATCAGGGGGGGACTAGCGGGAGCCACTTACGAGCAGTACTTC
TRBV6-6,few,TRBJ2-3,TRBD2,CASSERGTSTDTQYF,TGTGCCAGCAGCGAGCGGGGGACTAGCACAGATACGCAGTATTTT